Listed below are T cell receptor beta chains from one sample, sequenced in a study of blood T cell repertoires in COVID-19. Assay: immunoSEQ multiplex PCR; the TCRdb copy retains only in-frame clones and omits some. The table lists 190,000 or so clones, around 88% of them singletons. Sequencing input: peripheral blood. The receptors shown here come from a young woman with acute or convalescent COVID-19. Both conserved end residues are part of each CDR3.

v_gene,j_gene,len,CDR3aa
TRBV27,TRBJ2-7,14,CASSRLAGVKEQYF
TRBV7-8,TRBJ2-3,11,CASSISYTQYF
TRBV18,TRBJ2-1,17,CASSPGKLAGGNNEQFF
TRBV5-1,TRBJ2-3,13,CASNDRGTDTQYF
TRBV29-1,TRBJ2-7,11,CSHLQGNEQYF
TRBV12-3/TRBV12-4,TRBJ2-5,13,CASSFGMRETQYF
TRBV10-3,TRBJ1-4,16,CAISEIPRGSNEKLFF
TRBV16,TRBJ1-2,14,CASSQPGTGYGYTF
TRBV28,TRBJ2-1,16,CASSLSGTTGTVTQFF
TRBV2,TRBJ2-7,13,CARGTSGRPEQYF
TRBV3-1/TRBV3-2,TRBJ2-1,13,CASSPHGGREQFF
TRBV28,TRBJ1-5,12,CACQEGNQPQHF
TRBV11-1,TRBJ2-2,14,CASSLISATGELFF
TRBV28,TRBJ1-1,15,CASSYRPGQGVEAFF
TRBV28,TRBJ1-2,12,CASSFQGDGYTF
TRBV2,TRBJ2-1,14,CASSGTSGIDEQFF
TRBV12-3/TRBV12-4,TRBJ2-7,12,CASSRGRYEQYF
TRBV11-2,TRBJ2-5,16,CASSPPGPSGKETQYF
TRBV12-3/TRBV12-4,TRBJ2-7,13,CASSSATGLAQYF
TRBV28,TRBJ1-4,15,CASSSPGTGNEKLFF
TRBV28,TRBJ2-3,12,CASRQITDTQYF
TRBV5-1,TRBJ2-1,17,CASSLTGVAISYNEQFF
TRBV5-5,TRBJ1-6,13,CASSIQGFSPLHF
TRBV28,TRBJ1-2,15,CASSSPGTGLDGYTF
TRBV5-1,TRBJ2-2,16,CASSLAAAVNTGELFF